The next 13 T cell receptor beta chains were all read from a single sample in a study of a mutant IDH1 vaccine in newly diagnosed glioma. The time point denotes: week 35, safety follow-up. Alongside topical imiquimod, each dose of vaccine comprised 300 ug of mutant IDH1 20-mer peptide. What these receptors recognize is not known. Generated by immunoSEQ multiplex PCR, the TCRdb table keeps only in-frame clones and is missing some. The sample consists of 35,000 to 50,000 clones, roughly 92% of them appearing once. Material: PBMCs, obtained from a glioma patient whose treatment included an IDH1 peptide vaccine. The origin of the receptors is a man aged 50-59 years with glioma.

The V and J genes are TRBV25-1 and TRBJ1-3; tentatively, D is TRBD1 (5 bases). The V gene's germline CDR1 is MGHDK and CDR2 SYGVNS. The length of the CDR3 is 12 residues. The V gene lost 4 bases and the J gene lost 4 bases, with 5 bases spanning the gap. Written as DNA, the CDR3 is TGTGCCAGCAGTGGACAGGGAAACACCATATATTTT. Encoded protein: CASSGQGNTIYF.

Here the CDR3 reads CASSLAAGAGDNEQFF. The CDR3 nucleotides are TGCGCCAGCAGCTTGGCTGCCGGAGCGGGAGACAATGAGCAGTTCTTC. V and J are TRBV5-1 and TRBJ2-1; 8 bases align to TRBD2. Trimming cost V 0 bases and J 5 bases; bases outside gene matches: 7. This CDR3 region has 16 residues. CDR1 and CDR2 from the germline V gene are SGHRS and YFSETQ.

CDR3 region: CASSFSTDTQYF. For the CDR3, the DNA is TGCGCCAGCAGCTTTAGCACAGATACGCAGTATTTT. The chain joins TRBV5-1 to TRBJ2-3, with unresolved D. Germline V lookup: CDR1 SGHRS, CDR2 YFSETQ. The CDR3 covers 12 residues. Trimming left V 2 bases short and J 0 bases short, with 1 base between.

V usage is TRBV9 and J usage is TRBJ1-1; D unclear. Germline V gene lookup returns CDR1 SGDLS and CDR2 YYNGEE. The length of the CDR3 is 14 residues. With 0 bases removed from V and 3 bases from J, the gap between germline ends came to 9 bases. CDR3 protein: CASSVGNGDTEAFF. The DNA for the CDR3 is TGTGCCAGCAGCGTAGGTAACGGCGACACTGAAGCTTTCTTT.

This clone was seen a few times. CDR3 residues: CASSSTGGPNEKLFF. The CDR3 DNA reads as TGTGCCAGTAGTTCTACTGGGGGCCCTAATGAAAAACTGTTTTTT. This chain uses TRBV19 with TRBJ1-4, with D possibly TRBD1 on 6 matching bases. Trimming left V 5 bases short and J 3 bases short, with 13 bases between. This CDR3 region has 15 residues. Germline V CDR1 and CDR2: LNHDA, SQIVND (reference sequence).

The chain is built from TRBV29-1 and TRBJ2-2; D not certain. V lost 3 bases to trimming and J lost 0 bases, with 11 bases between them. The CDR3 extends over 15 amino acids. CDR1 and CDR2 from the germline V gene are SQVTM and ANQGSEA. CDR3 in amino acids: CSVETALTNTGELFF. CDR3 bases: TGCAGCGTTGAGACGGCACTGACGAACACCGGGGAGCTGTTTTTT.

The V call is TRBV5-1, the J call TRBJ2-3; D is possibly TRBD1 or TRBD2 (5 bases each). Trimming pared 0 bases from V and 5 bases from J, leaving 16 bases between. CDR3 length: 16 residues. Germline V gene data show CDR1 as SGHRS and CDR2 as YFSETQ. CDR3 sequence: CASSLVGKGQGDTQYF. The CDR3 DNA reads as TGCGCCAGCAGCTTGGTCGGGAAGGGGCAGGGAGATACGCAGTATTTT. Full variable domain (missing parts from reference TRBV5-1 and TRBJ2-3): KAGVTQTPRYLIKTRGQQVTLSCSPISGHRSVSWYQQTPGQGLQFLFEYFSETQRNKGNFPGRFSGRQFSNSRSEMNVSTLELGDSALYLCASSLVGKGQGDTQYFGPGTRLTVL.

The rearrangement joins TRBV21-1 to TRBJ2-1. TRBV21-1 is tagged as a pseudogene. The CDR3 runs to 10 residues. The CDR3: CASRDPEQFF. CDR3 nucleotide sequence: TGTGCCAGCAGGGACCCTGAGCAGTTCTTC.

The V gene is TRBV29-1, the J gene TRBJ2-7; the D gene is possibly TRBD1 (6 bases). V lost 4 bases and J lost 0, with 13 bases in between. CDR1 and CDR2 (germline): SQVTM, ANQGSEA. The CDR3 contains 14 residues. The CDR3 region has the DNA TGCAGCGTTGTGGTGGACAGTCTCTCCTACGAGCAGTACTTC. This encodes CSVVVDSLSYEQYF.

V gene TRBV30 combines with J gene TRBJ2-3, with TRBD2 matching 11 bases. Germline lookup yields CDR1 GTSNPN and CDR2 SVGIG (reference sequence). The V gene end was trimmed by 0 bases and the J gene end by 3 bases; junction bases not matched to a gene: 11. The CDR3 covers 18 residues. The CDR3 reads CAWSVLRPVAGGTDTQYF. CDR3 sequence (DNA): TGTGCCTGGAGTGTACTTAGGCCCGTAGCGGGAGGGACAGATACGCAGTATTTT.

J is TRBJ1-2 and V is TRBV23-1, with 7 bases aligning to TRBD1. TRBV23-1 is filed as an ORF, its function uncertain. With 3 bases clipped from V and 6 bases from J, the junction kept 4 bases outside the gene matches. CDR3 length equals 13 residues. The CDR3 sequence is CASSHPDRDGYTF. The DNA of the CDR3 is TGCGCCAGCAGTCACCCCGACAGGGATGGCTACACCTTC.

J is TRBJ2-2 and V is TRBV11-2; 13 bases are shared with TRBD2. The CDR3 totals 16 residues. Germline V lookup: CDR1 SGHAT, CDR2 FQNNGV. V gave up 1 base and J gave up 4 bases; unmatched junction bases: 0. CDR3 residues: CASSLGLAGGTGELFF. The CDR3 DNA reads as TGTGCCAGCAGCTTAGGACTAGCGGGAGGCACCGGGGAGCTGTTTTTT.

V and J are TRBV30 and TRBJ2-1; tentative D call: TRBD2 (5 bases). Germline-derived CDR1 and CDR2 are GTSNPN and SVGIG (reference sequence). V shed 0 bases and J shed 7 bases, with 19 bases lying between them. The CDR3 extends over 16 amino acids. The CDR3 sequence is CAWSVNGVQYNNEQFF. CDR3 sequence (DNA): TGTGCCTGGAGTGTAAACGGGGTCCAGTACAATAATGAGCAGTTCTTC.